The clone carrying this TCR beta chain appeared a few times. Its antigen is unknown. Unique molecular identifiers were built into the TCRbeta library. TCRdb independently ran MiXCR on the PCR reads; one entry per CDR3 protein. In the table there are 280,000 or so distinct CDR3 sequences, 11% of which are singletons. The CDR3 length is 15 residues. The ends were cut back, 7 bases at V and 0 bases at J, with 10 bases in the middle. Germline CDR1 reads SNHLY; CDR2 reads FYNNEI. The sample originates from a study of T-cell reconstitution after alpha-beta-depleted transplantation in children. The study, taken as a whole, reports: Newly produced T cells mostly provided counts and TCRbeta diversity after one year, as hyperexpanded clones declined. After transplant, high TCRbeta diversity at day 60 in some patients arose from surviving recipient T cells and thymic progenitors. Several hundred rapidly expanded clones from non-depleted graft cells reportedly supplied alpha-beta T cells about two months post-transplant.

This sequence was found in a male patient between 2 and 10 years old who had a stem cell transplant for chronic granulomatous disease, so the T cells may come from the graft donor. The V and J genes are TRBV2 and TRBJ2-6, with TRBD1 as a possible D gene (6 bases). The source was peripheral blood, collected 180 days after TCRalphabeta/CD19-depleted stem cell transplant. The CDR3 loop reads CASKRQVSGANVLTF. The CDR3 bases are TGTGCCAGCAAAAGACAGGTCTCTGGGGCCAACGTCCTGACTTTC.